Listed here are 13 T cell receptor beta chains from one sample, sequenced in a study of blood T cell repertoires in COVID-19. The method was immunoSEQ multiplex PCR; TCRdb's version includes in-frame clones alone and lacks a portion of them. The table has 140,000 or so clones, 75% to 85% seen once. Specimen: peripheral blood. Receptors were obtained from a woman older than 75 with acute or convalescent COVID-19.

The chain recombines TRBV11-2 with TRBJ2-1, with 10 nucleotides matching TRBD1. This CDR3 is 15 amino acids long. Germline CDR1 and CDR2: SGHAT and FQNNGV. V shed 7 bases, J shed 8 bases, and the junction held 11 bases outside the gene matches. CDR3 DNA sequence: TGTGCCAGCACCCTACGGGACAGGGGACGCGATGAGCAGTTCTTC. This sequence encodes CASTLRDRGRDEQFF.

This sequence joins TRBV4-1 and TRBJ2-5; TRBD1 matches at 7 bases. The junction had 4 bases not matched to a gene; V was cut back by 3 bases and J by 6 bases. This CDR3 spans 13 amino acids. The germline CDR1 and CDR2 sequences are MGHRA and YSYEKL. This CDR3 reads CASSHPGGKTQYF. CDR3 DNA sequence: TGCGCCAGCAGCCACCCAGGGGGAAAGACCCAGTACTTC.

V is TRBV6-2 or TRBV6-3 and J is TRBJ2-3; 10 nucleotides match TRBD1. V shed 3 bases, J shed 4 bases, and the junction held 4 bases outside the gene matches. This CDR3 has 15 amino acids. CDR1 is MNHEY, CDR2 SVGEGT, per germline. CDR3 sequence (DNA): TGTGCCAGCAGTTATTGGGACAGGGGATCAGATACGCAGTATTTT. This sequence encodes CASSYWDRGSDTQYF.

This chain's CDR3 is CASSIYFYQPQHF. DNA for the CDR3: TGTGCCAGTAGTATTTATTTCTATCAGCCCCAGCATTTT. The chain employs TRBV19 and TRBJ1-5; unclear D gene. The CDR3 consists of 13 residues. V lost 3 bases to trimming and J lost 5 bases, with 8 bases between them. Germline V gene sequence: CDR1 LNHDA, CDR2 SQIVND (reference sequence). Full variable domain (outside the CDR3, taken from reference TRBV19 and TRBJ1-5): DGGITQSPKYLFRKEGQNVTLSCEQNLNHDAMYWYRQDPGQGLRLIYYSQIVNDFQKGDIAEGYSVSREKKESFPLTVTSAQKNPTAFYLCASSIYFYQPQHFGDGTRLSIL.

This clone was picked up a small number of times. CDR3 in DNA: TGTGCCACCAGCAGAGATGGTCAGGGGGTGCAGCCCCAGCATTTT. This sequence encodes CATSRDGQGVQPQHF. V gene TRBV15 combines with J gene TRBJ1-5; 7 nucleotides match TRBD1. Trimming cost V 0 bases and J 7 bases; bases outside gene matches: 6. The CDR3 sequence is 15 residues long. From germline, CDR1 is LNHNV and CDR2 YYDKDF (reference sequence).

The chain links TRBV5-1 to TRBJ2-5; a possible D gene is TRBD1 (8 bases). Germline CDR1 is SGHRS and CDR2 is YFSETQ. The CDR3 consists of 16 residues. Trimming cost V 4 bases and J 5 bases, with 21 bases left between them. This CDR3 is CASSIFPQGEGETQYF. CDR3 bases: TGCGCCAGCAGCATCTTCCCACAGGGGGAGGGCGAGACCCAGTACTTC.

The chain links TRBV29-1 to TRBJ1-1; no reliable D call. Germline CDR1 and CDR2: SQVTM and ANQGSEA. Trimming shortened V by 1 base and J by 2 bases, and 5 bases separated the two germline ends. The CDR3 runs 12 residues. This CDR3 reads CSVEGVNTEAFF. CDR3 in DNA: TGCAGCGTTGAAGGAGTTAACACTGAAGCTTTCTTT.

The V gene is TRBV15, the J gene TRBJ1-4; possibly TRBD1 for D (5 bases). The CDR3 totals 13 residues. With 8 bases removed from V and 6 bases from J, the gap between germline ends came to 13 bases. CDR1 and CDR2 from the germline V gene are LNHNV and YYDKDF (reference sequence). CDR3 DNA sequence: TGTGCCACCGTCAAAAGGGGTGATGAAAAACTGTTTTTT. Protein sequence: CATVKRGDEKLFF.

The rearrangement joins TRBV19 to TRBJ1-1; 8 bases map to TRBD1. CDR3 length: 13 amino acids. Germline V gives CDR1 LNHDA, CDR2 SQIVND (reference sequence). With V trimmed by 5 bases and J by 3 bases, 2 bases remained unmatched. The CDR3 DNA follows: TGTGCCAGTAGTCAGACAGGGGACACTGAAGCTTTCTTT. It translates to CASSQTGDTEAFF. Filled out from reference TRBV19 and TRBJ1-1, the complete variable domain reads DGGITQSPKYLFRKEGQNVTLSCEQNLNHDAMYWYRQDPGQGLRLIYYSQIVNDFQKGDIAEGYSVSREKKESFPLTVTSAQKNPTAFYLCASSQTGDTEAFFGQGTRLTVV.

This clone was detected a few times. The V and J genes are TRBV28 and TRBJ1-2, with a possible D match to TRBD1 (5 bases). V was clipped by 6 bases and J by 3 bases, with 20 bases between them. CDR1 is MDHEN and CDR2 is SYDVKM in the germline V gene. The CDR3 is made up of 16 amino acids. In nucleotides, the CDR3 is TGTGCCAGCAGATATACAGGTCGGGGGGTAGACTATGGCTACACCTTC. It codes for CASRYTGRGVDYGYTF.

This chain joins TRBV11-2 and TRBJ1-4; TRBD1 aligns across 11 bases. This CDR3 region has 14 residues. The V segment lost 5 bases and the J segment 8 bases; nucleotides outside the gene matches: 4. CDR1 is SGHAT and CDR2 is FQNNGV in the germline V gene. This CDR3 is CASSIGTGGEKLFF. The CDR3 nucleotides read TGTGCCAGCAGCATCGGGACAGGGGGAGAAAAACTGTTTTTT.

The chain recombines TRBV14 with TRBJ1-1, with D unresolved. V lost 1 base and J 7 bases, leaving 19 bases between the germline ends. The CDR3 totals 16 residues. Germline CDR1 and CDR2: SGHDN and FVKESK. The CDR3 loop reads CASSQVATTPQLEAFF. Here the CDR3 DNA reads TGTGCCAGCAGCCAAGTGGCCACTACCCCCCAGCTTGAAGCTTTCTTT. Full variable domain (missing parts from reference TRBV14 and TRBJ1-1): EAGVTQFPSHSVIEKGQTVTLRCDPISGHDNLYWYRRVMGKEIKFLLHFVKESKQDESGMPNNRFLAERTGGTYSTLKVQPAELEDSGVYFCASSQVATTPQLEAFFGQGTRLTVV.

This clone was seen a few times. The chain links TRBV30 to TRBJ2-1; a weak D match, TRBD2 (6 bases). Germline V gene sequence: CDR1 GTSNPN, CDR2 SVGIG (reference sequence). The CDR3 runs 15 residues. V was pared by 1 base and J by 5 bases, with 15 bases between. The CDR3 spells CAWSAGRTKHNEQFF. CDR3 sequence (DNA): TGTGCCTGGAGTGCGGGCCGGACTAAACACAATGAGCAGTTCTTC.